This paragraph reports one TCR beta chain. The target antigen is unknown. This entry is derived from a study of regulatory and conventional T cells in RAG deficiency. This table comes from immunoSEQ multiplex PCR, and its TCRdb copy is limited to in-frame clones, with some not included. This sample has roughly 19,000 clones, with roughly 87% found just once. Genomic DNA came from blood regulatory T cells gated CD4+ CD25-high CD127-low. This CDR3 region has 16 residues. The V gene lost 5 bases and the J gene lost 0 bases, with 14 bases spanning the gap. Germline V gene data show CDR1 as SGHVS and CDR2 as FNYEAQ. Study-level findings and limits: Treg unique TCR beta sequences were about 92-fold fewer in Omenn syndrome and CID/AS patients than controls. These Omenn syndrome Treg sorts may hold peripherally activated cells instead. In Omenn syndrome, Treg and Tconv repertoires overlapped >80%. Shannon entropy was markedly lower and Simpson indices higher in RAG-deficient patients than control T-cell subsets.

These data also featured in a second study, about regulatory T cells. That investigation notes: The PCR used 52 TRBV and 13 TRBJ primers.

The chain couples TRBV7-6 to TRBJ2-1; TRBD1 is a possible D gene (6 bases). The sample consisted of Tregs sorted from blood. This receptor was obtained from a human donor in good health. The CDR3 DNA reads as TGTGCCAGCAGCGTCGGACAGCCGAGCTCCTACAATGAGCAGTTCTTC. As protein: CASSVGQPSSYNEQFF. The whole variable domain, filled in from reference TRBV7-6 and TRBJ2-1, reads GAGVSQSPRYKVTKRGQDVALRCDPISGHVSLYWYRQALGQGPEFLTYFNYEAQQDKSGLPNDRFSAERPEGSISTLTIQRTEQRDSAMYRCASSVGQPSSYNEQFFGPGTRLTVL.